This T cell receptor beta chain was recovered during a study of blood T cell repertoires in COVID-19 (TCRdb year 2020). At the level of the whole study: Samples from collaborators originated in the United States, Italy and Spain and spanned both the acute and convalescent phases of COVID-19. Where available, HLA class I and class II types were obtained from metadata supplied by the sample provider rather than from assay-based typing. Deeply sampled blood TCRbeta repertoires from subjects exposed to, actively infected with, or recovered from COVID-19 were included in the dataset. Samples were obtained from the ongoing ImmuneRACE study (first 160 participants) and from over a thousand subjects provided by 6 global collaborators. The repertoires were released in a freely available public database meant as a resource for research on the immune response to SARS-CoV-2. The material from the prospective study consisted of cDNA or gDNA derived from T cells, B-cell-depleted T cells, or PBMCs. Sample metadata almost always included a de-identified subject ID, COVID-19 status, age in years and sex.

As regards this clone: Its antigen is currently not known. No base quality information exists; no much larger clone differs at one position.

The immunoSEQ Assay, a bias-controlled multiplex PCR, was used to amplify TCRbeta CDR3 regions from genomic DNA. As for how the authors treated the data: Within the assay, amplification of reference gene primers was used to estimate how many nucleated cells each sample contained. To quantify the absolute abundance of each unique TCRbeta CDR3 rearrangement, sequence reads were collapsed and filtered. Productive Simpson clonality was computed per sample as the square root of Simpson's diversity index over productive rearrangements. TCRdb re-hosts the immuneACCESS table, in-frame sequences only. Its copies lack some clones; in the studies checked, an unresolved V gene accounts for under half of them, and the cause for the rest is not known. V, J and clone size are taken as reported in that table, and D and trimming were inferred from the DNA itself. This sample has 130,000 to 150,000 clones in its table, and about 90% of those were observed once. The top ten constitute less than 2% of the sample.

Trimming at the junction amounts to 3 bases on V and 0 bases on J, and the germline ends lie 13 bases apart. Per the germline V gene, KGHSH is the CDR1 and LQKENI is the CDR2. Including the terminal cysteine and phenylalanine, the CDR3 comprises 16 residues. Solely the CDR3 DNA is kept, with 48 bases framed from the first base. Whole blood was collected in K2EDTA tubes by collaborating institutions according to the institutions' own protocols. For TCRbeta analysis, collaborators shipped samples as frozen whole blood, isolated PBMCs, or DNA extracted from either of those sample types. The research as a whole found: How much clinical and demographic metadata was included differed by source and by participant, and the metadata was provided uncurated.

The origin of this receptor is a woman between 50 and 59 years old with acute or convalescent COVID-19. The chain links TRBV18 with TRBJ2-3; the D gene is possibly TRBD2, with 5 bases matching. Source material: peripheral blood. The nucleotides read TGTGCCAGCTCACCCCGACCAGGACTGAGCACAGATACGCAGTATTTT. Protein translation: CASSPRPGLSTDTQYF.